This T cell receptor (beta chain) was profiled in a study of T-cell memory formation after mild COVID-19. MiXCR, run by TCRdb on the 5' RACE reads, gives a single entry per CDR3 protein. The profile shows about 15,000 distinct CDR3 sequences, about a fifth of them singletons. In its sample, this clonotype ranks as medium-sized (0.01 to 0.1%). The antigen is undetermined. The study's findings and limits: Researchers report contracting CD4+ clones mostly in CM and EM, with CD8+ clones in EMRA.

Looked up from germline, CDR1 is SGHVS and CDR2 is FNYEAQ. The CDR3 contains 14 residues. Trimming removed 5 bases from V and 6 bases from J, with 14 bases in between. This receptor was taken from a man aged 18 to 29 who had mild COVID-19 (a few samples of this study predate the infection). Cell type and time point are not known. The sequenced sample was PBMCs or a T cell subset sorted from them (not recorded which). J is TRBJ2-1 and V is TRBV7-6; no clear D. CDR3 loop: CASSAPPQSNEQFF. CDR3 sequence (DNA): TGTGCCAGCAGCGCTCCGCCACAGAGCAATGAGCAGTTCTTC.